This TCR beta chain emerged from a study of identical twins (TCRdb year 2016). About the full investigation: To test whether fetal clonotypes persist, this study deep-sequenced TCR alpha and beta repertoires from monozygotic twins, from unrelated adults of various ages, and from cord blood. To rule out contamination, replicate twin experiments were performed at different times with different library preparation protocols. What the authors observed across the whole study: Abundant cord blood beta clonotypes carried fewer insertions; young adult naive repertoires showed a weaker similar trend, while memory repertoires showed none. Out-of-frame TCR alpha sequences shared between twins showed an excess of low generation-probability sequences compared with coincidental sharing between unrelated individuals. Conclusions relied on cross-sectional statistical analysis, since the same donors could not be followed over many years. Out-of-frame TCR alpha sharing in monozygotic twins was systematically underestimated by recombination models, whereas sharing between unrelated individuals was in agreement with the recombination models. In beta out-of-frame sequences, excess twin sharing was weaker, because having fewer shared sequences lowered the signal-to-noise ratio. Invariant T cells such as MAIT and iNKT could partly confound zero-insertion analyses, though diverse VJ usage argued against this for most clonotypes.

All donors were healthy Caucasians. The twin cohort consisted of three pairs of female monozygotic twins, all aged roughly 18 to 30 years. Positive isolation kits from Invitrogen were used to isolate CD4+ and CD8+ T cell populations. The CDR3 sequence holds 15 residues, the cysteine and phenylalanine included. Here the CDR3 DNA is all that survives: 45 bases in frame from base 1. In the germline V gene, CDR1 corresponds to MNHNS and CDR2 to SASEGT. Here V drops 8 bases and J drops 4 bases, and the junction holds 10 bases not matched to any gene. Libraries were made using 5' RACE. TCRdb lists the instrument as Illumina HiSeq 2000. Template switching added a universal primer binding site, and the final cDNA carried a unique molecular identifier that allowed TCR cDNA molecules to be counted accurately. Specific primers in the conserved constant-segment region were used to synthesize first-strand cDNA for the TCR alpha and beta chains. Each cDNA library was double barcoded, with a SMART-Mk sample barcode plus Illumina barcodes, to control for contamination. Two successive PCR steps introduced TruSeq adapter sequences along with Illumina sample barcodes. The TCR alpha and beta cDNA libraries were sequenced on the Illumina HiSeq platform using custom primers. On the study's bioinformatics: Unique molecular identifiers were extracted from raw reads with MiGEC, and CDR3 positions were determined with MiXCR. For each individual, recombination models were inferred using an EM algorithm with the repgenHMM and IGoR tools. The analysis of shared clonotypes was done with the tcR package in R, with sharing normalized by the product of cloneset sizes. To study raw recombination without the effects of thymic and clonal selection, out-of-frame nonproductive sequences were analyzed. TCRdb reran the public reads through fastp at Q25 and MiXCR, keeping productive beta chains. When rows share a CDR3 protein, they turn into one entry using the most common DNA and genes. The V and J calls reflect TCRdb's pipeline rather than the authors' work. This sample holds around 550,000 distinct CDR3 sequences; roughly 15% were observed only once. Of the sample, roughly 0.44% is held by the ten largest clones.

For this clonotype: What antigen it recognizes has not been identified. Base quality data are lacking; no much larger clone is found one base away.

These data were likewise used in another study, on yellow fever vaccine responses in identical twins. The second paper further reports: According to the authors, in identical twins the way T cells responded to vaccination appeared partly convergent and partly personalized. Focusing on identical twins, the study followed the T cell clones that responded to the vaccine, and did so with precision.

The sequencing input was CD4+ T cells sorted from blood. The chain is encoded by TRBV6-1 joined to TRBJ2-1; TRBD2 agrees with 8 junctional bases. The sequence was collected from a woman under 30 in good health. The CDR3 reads CASFKLADKYNEQFF. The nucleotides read TGTGCCAGCTTTAAACTAGCGGACAAATACAATGAGCAGTTCTTC.